These T cell receptor beta chains were read from a single sample in a study of molecular identifiers for immune sequencing clone quantification. MiXCR, applied by TCRdb to the PCR reads, yields one record per CDR3 protein. Here the sample spans about half a million distinct CDR3 sequences, around 25% being singletons. The sequenced sample consisted of naive CD8+ T cells from blood, with Jurkat cell RNA spiked in. The source is a human donor in good health. Some libraries in this study had Jurkat cell RNA spiked in. The CDR3 runs from the conserved cysteine through the conserved F or W. A D gene is named only where the DNA matches it firmly. Only some rows state a clone size, as once, few, many or a class for expanded clones.

clone size	V gene	D gene	J gene	CDR3 DNA	CDR3 protein
.	TRBV19	TRBD2	TRBJ2-3	TGTGCCAGTAAGACCGGGGGGTATGGCACAGATACGCAGTATTTT	CASKTGGYGTDTQYF
few	TRBV7-6	TRBD2	TRBJ2-3	TGTGCCAGCAGCTCCCCTCTGACTAGCGGGGTGACAGATACGCAGTATTTT	CASSSPLTSGVTDTQYF
few	TRBV4-3	TRBD1	TRBJ2-7	TGCGCCAGCAGCCAAGATTGGACAGGGGGCTACGAGCAGTACTTC	CASSQDWTGGYEQYF
.	TRBV11-1	.	TRBJ2-7	TGTGCCAGCAGCTTAGATTTTGCGGAGTCCTACGAGCAGTACTTC	CASSLDFAESYEQYF
many	TRBV7-2	.	TRBJ2-3	TGTGCCACGACGACAGGTGGCACAGATACGCAGTATTTT	CATTTGGTDTQYF
.	TRBV3-2	.	TRBJ2-7	TGTGCCAGCAGCCAAGAAACTACACTCGCCAGGAGCTACGAGCAGTACTTC	CASSQETTLARSYEQYF
few	TRBV7-6	TRBD2	TRBJ2-5	TGTGCCAGCAGCTTATTTCTAGCGGGATTGGGGGAGACCCAGTACTTC	CASSLFLAGLGETQYF
.	TRBV6-5	.	TRBJ2-5	TGTGCCAGCCTGGGGGGGGGCGACGAGGAGACCCAGTACTTC	CASLGGGDEETQYF
few	TRBV4-1	TRBD2	TRBJ2-1	TGCGCCAGCAGCCAAGATGGACTAGCGGGGGACAATGAGCAGTTCTTC	CASSQDGLAGDNEQFF
few	TRBV11-2	TRBD2	TRBJ2-5	TGTGCCAGCAGCTTAGGATTTAGCGGGGGGGTAGAGACCCAGTACTTC	CASSLGFSGGVETQYF
few	TRBV27	.	TRBJ2-7	TGTGCCAGCAGTTTATCCATCGGGACGTCGGGCTACGAGCAGTACTTC	CASSLSIGTSGYEQYF
few	TRBV24-1	TRBD1	TRBJ2-1	TGTGCCACCAGTGAGTCAGGGGGCACGCAGTTCTTC	CATSESGGTQFF
many	TRBV4-3	.	TRBJ1-5	TGCGCCAGCAGCCAAGATTTCGCATCCGGCAATCAGCCCCAGCATTTT	CASSQDFASGNQPQHF
.	TRBV6-1	TRBD1	TRBJ1-1	TGTGCCAGCACAGACGGGACAGGTCGCACTGAAGCTCTCTTT	CASTDGTGRTEALF
.	TRBV7-2	TRBD2	TRBJ2-5	TGTGCCAGCAGCTTACCGGGGCTAGCGGGGGTAGAGACCCAGTACTTC	CASSLPGLAGVETQYF
.	TRBV5-1	.	TRBJ2-7	TGCGCCAGCAGAGCTTACGACAGGATCTCCTACGAGCAGTACTTC	CASRAYDRISYEQYF
.	TRBV20-1	.	TRBJ2-7	TGCAGTGCTAGAGCCGCTTCGCGGGTACGCTCCTACGAGCAGTACTTC	CSARAASRVRSYEQYF